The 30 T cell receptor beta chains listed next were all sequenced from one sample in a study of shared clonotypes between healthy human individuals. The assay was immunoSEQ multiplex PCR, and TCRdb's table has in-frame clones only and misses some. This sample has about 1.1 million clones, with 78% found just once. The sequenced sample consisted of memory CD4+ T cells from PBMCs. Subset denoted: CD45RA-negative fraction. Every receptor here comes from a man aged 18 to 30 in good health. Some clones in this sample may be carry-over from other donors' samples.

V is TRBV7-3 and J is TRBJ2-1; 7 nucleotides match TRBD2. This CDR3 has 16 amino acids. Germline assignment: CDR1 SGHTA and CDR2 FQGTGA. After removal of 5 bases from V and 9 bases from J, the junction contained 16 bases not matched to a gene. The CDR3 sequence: CASSPDGGSGNIEQFF. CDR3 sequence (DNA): TGTGCCAGCAGCCCCGACGGTGGGAGCGGGAATATTGAGCAGTTCTTC.

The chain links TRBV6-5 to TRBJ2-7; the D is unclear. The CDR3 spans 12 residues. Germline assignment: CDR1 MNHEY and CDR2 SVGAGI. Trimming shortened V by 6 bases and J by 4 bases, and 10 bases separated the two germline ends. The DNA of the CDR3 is TGTGCCAGCAGATCGACAACGTACGAGCAGTACTTC. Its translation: CASRSTTYEQYF.

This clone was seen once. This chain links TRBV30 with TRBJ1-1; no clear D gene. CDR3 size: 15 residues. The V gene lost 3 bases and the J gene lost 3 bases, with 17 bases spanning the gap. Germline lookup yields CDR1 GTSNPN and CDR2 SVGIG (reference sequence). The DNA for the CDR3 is TGTGCCTGGAGAGGTGGGTGGAGGGAGGACACTGAAGCTTTCTTT. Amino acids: CAWRGGWREDTEAFF.

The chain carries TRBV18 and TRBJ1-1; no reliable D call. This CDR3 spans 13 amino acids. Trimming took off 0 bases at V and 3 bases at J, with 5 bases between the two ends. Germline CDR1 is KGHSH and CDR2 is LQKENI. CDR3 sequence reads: CASSPPIYTEAFF. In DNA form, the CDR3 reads TGTGCCAGCTCACCACCAATTTACACTGAAGCTTTCTTT.

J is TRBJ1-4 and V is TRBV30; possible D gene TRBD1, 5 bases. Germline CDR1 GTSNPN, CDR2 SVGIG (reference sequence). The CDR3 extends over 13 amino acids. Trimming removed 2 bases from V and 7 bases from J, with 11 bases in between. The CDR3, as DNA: TGTGCCTGGAGTCAGGGTTACGGTGAAAAACTGTTTTTT. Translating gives CAWSQGYGEKLFF. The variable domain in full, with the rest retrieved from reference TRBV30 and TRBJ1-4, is SQTIHQWPATLVQPVGSPLSLECTVEGTSNPNLYWYRQAAGRGLQLLFYSVGIGQISSEVPQNLSASRPQDRQFILSSKKLLLSDSGFYLCAWSQGYGEKLFFGSGTQLSVL.

CDR3 region: CASSVAGHPAETQYF. CDR3 DNA: TGTGCCAGCAGCGTAGCTGGCCACCCCGCAGAGACCCAGTACTTC. The gene calls are TRBV9 and TRBJ2-5; the D is unclear. This CDR3 spans 15 amino acids. CDR1 is SGDLS, CDR2 YYNGEE, per germline. Trimming pared 0 bases from V and 4 bases from J, leaving 13 bases between. The full variable domain, with the rest looked up from reference TRBV9 and TRBJ2-5, is DSGVTQTPKHLITATGQRVTLRCSPRSGDLSVYWYQQSLDQGLQFLIQYYNGEERAKGNILERFSAQQFPDLHSELNLSSLELGDSALYFCASSVAGHPAETQYFGPGTRLLVL.

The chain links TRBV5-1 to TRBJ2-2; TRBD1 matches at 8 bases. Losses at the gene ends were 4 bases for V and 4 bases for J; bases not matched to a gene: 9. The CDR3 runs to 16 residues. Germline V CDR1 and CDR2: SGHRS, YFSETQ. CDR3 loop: CASSMDGQGATGELFF. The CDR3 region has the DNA TGCGCCAGCAGCATGGATGGACAGGGTGCCACCGGGGAGCTGTTTTTT.

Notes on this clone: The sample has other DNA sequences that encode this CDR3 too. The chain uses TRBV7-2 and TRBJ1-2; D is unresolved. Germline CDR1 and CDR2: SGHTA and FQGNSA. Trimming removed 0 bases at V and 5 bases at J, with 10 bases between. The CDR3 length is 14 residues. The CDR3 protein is CASSLASGDYGYTF. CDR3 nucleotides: TGTGCCAGCAGCTTAGCCAGCGGGGATTATGGCTACACCTTC.

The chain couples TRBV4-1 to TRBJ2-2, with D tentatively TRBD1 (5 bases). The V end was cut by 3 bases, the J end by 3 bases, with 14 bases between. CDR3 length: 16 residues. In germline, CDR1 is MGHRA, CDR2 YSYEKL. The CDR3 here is CASSHTAGSDTGELFF. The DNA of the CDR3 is TGCGCCAGCAGCCACACGGCAGGGTCGGACACCGGGGAGCTGTTTTTT.

DNA of the CDR3: TGCGCCAGTAGCGATGGGGGGCCTAGAGTCAACGAGCAGTACTTC. This encodes CASSDGGPRVNEQYF. The V and J genes are TRBV10-2 and TRBJ2-7, with D tentatively TRBD1 or TRBD2 (6 bases each). Germline assignment: CDR1 WSHSY and CDR2 SAAADI. Trimming pared 9 bases from V and 5 bases from J, leaving 23 bases between. The CDR3 length is 15 residues.

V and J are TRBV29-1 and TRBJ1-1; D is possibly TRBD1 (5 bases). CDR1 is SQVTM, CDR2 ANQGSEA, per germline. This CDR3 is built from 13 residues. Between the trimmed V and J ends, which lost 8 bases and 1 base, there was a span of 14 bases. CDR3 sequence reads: CSSRGGTNTEAFF. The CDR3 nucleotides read TGCAGCTCGCGGGGCGGGACGAACACTGAAGCTTTCTTT.

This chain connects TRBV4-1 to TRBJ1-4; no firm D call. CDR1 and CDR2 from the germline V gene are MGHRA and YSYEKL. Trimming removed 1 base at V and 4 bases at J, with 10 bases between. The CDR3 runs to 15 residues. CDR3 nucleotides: TGCGCCAGCAGCCAAGTAACAGAATTTAATGAAAAACTGTTTTTT. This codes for CASSQVTEFNEKLFF.

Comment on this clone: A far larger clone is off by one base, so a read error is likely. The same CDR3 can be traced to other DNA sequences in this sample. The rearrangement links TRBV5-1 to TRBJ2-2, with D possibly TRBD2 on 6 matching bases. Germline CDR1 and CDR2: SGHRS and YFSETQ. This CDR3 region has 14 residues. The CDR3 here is CASSLGGNTGELFF. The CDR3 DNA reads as TGCGCTAGCAGCTTGGGAGGGAACACCGGGGAGCTGTTTTTT.

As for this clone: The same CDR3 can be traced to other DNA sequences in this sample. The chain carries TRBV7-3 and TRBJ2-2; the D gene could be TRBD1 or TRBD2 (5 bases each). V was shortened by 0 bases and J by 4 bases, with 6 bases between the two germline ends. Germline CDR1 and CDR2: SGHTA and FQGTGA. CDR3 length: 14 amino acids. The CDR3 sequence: CASSLTGATGELFF. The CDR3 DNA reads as TGTGCCAGCAGCTTAACCGGGGCCACCGGGGAGCTGTTTTTT.

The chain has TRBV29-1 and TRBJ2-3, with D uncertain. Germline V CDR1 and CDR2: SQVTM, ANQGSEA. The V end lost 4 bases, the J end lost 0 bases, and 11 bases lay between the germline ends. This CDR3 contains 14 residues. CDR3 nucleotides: TGCAGCGTTGTGGGCTATCCTAGCACAGATACGCAGTATTTT. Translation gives CSVVGYPSTDTQYF.

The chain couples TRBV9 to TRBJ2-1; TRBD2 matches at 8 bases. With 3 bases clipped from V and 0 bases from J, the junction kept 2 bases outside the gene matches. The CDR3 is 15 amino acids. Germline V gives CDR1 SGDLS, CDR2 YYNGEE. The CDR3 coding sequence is TGTGCCAGCAGCGGCGGGGGGAACTCCTACAATGAGCAGTTCTTC. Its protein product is CASSGGGNSYNEQFF.

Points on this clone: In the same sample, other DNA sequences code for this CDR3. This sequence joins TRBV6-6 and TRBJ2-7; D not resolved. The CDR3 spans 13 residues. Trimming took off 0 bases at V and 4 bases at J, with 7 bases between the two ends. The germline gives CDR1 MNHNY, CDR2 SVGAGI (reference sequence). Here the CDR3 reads CASSYSASYEQYF. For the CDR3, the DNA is TGTGCCAGCAGTTACTCCGCGTCGTACGAGCAGTACTTC.

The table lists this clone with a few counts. This chain's CDR3 is CASKRERAVNTEAFF. The CDR3 region has the DNA TGCGCCAGCAAACGCGAGCGGGCCGTGAACACTGAAGCTTTCTTT. V is TRBV10-2 and J is TRBJ1-1, with D uncertain. CDR3 length equals 15 residues. Looked up from germline, CDR1 is WSHSY and CDR2 is SAAADI. V was pared by 7 bases and J by 0 bases, with 15 bases between.

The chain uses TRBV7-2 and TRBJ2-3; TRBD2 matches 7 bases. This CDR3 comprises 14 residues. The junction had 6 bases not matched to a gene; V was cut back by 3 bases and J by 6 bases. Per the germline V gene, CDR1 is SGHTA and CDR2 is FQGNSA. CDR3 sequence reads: CASSFGGSLDTQYF. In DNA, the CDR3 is TGTGCCAGCAGCTTCGGCGGGAGCCTTGATACGCAGTATTTT.

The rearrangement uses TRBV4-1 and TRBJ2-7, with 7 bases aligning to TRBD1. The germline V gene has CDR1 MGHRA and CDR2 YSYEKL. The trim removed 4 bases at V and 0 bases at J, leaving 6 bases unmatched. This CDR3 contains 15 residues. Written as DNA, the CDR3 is TGCGCCAGCAGCCGAGGACAGGCCCGCTCCTACGAGCAGTACTTC. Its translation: CASSRGQARSYEQYF.

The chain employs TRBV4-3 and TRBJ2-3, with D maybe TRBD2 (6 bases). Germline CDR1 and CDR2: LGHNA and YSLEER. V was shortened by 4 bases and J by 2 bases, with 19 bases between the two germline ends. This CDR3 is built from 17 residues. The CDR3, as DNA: TGCGCCAGCAGCCCAGGTGGGGGACTGGGGCCCACAGATACGCAGTATTTT. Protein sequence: CASSPGGGLGPTDTQYF.

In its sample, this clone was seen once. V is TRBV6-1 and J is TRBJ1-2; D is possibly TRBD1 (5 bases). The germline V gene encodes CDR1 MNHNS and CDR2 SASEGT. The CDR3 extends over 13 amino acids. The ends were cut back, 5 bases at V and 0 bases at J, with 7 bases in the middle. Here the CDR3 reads CASSPTANYGYTF. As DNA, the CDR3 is TGTGCCAGCAGTCCGACAGCTAACTATGGCTACACCTTC.

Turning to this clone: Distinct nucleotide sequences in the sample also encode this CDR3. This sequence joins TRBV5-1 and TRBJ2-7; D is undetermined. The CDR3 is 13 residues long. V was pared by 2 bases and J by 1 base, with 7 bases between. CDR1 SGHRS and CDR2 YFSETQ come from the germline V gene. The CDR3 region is CASSFSGSYEQYF. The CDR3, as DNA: TGCGCCAGCAGCTTTTCCGGTTCCTACGAGCAGTACTTC.

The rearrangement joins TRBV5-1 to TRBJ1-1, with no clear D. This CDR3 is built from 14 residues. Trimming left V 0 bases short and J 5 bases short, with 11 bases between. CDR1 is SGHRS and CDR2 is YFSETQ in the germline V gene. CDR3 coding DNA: TGCGCCAGCAGCTTGGCGGACTCCAGGACTGAAGCTTTCTTT. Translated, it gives CASSLADSRTEAFF.

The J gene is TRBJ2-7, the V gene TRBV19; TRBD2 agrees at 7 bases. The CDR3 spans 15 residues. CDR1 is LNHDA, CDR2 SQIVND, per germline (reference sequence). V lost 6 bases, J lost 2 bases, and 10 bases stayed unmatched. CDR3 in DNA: TGTGCCAGTAGCACGCAGCCGGGGGGTACCTACGAGCAGTACTTC. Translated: CASSTQPGGTYEQYF.

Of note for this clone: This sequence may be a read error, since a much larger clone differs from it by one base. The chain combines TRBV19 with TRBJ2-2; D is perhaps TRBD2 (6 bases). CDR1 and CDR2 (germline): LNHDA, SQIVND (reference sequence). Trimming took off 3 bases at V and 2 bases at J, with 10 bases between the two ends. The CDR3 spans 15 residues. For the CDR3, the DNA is TGTGCCAGTAGTATCGGGGGAACCAACACCGGGGAGCTGTTTTTT. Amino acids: CASSIGGTNTGELFF.

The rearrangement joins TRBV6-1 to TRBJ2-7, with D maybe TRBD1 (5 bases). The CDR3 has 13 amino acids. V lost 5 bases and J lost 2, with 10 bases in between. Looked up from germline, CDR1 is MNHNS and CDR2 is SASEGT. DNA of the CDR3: TGTGCCAGCAGTCGGCAGGGTCCCTACGAGCAGTACTTC. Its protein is CASSRQGPYEQYF.

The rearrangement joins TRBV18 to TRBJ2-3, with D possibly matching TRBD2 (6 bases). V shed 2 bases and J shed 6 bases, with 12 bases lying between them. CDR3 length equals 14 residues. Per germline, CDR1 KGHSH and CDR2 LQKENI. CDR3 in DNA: TGTGCCAGCTCACCATTAGGTGGGAGGGATACGCAGTATTTT. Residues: CASSPLGGRDTQYF. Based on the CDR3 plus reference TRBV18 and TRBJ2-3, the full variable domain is NAGVMQNPRHLVRRRGQEARLRCSPMKGHSHVYWYRQLPEEGLKFMVYLQKENIIDESGMPKERFSAEFPKEGPSILRIQQVVRGDSAAYFCASSPLGGRDTQYFGPGTRLTVL.

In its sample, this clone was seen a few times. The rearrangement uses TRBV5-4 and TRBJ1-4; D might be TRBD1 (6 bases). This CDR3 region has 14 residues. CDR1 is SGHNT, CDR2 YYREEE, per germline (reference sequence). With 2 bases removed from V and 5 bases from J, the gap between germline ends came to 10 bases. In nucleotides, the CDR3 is TGTGCCAGCAGCTTTGGGGGCGAGAATGAAAAACTGTTTTTT. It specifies CASSFGGENEKLFF. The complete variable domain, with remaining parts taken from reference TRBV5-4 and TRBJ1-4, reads ETGVTQSPTHLIKTRGQQVTLRCSSQSGHNTVSWYQQALGQGPQFIFQYYREEENGRGNFPPRFSGLQFPNYSSELNVNALELDDSALYLCASSFGGENEKLFFGSGTQLSVL.

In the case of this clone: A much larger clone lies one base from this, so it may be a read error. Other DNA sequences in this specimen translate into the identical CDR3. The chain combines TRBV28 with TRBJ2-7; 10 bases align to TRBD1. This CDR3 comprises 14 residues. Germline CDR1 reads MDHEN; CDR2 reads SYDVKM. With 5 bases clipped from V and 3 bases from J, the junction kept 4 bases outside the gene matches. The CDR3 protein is CASSPGTGDYEQYF. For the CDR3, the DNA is TGTGCCAGCAGTCCCGGGACAGGGGACTACGAGCAGTACTTC.